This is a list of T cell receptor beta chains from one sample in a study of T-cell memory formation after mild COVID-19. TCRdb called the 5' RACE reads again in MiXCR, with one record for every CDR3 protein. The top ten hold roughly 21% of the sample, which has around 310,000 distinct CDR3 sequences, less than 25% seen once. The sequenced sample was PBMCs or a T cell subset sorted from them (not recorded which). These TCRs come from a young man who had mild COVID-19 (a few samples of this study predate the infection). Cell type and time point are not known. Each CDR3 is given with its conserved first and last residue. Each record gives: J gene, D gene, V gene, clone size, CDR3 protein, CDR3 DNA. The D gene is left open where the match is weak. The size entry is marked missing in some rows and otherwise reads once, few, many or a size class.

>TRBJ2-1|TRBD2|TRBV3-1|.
CASSQQLAVEQFF
TGTGCCAGCAGCCAACAACTAGCGGTTGAGCAGTTCTTC
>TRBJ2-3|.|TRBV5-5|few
CASTGLNTDTQYF
TGTGCCAGCACCGGACTGAACACAGATACGCAGTATTTT
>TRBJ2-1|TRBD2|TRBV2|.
CASARGGLAGVNEQFF
TGTGCCAGCGCCCGGGGTGGACTAGCGGGGGTAAATGAGCAGTTCTTC
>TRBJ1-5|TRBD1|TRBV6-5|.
CASSYSGGEQPQHF
TGTGCCAGCAGTTACTCAGGGGGCGAGCAGCCCCAGCATTTT
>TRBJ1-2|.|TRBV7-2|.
CASSAGTMNYGYTF
TGTGCCAGCAGCGCAGGGACAATGAACTATGGCTACACCTTC
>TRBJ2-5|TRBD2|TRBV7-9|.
CASSARLAGGFGETQYF
TGTGCCAGCAGCGCAAGACTAGCGGGGGGTTTCGGGGAGACCCAGTACTTC
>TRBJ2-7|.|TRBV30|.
CAWSVLRGASPKEQYF
TGTGCCTGGAGTGTACTAAGGGGGGCGTCCCCGAAAGAGCAGTACTTC
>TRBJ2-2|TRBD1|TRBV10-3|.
CAITSGTGNTGELFF
TGTGCCATTACCTCCGGGACAGGAAACACCGGGGAGCTGTTTTTT
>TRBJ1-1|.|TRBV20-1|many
CSARVGGANTEAFF
TGCAGTGCTAGAGTCGGGGGCGCCAACACTGAAGCTTTCTTT
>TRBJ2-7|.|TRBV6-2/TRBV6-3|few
CASSGQLESYEQYF
TGTGCCAGCAGTGGGCAGCTCGAATCCTACGAGCAGTACTTC
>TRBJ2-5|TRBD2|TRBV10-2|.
CAINGGGFTETQYF
TGCGCCATTAACGGGGGGGGATTTACGGAGACCCAGTACTTC
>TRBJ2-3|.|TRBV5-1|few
CASSSRSGANTQYF
TGCGCCAGCAGCTCTCGCTCGGGGGCTAATACGCAGTATTTT
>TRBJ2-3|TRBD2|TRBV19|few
CASSIDYGGAGDTQYF
TGTGCCAGTAGTATAGATTACGGGGGGGCCGGAGATACGCAGTATTTT
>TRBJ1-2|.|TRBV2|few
CASSDQGSGYTF
TGTGCCAGCAGTGACCAGGGTAGTGGCTACACCTTC
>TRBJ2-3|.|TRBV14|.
CASSQGTPTDTQYF
TGTGCCAGCAGCCAAGGGACACCCACAGATACGCAGTATTTT
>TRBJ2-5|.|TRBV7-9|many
CASSLDSQETQYF
TGTGCCAGCAGCTTAGACAGCCAAGAGACCCAGTACTTC
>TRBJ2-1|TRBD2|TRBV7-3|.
CASSLTLSGGAEQFF
TGTGCCAGCAGCTTAACTCTTAGCGGGGGGGCTGAGCAGTTCTTC
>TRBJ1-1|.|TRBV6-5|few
CASSYRTKINQAFF
TGTGCCAGCAGTTACCGGACAAAGATTAACCAAGCTTTCTTT
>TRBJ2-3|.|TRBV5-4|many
CASSPKDRSTDTQYF
TGTGCCAGCAGTCCGAAGGACAGAAGCACAGATACGCAGTATTTT
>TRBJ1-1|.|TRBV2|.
CASSPRDRTEAFF
TGTGCCAGCAGTCCCCGGGATCGCACTGAAGCTTTCTTT